The rows below give T cell receptor beta chains drawn from one sample of a study of T cell repertoires in cytomegalovirus infection. TCRdb processed the reads anew with MiXCR; each CDR3 protein has one entry. The table records around 94,000 distinct CDR3 sequences, more than 15% of them present only once. The sample comprised PBMCs. The receptor set was obtained from a human donor in good health (CMV status not recorded). Some clones in this sample may be carry-over from other donors' samples. Each CDR3 is given with its conserved first and last residue. Each record gives: V gene, J gene, D gene, clone size, CDR3 DNA, CDR3 protein. A D gene is named only where the DNA matches it firmly. Rows give clone size only sometimes, using once, few, many, or a class for an expanded clone.

V: TRBV27; J: TRBJ2-7; D: -; size: few; DNA: TGTGCCAGCAGTTACGGGGGATCCGGCGAGCAGTACTTC; CDR3: CASSYGGSGEQYF
V: TRBV11-2; J: TRBJ2-7; D: -; size: many; DNA: TGTGCCAGCAGCTCCACAGGCAGAGGCGAGCAGTACTTC; CDR3: CASSSTGRGEQYF
V: TRBV11-3; J: TRBJ2-1; D: TRBD2; size: many; DNA: TGTGCCAGCAGCTTAGAAGCCGGGGGGGGAGGCAATGAGCAGTTCTTC; CDR3: CASSLEAGGGGNEQFF
V: TRBV7-6; J: TRBJ2-7; D: TRBD2; size: many; DNA: TGTGCCAGCAGCCACCCGCGAGAAGCGGGAAACTCCTACGAGCAGTACTTC; CDR3: CASSHPREAGNSYEQYF
V: TRBV6-6; J: TRBJ2-6; D: TRBD1; size: -; DNA: TGTGCCAGCAGTTCCCTCCGGGACAGGGGAAGCTCTGGGGCCAACGTCCTGACTTTC; CDR3: CASSSLRDRGSSGANVLTF
V: TRBV4-1; J: TRBJ1-3; D: -; size: many; DNA: TGCGCCAGCAGCCAAGGACTGGGAAACACCATATATTTT; CDR3: CASSQGLGNTIYF
V: TRBV6-2/TRBV6-3; J: TRBJ1-5; D: -; size: few; DNA: TGTGCCAGCAGTTACTCTGGGGATCAGCCCCAGCATTTT; CDR3: CASSYSGDQPQHF
V: TRBV20-1; J: TRBJ2-1; D: TRBD2; size: -; DNA: TGCAGTGCTAGCGGCGGGGGGCCAGGGAACAATGAGCAGTTCTTC; CDR3: CSASGGGPGNNEQFF
V: TRBV7-2; J: TRBJ2-7; D: TRBD2; size: many; DNA: TGTGCCAGCACCTTTTACGGCGGGAGCTACTACGAGCAGTACTTC; CDR3: CASTFYGGSYYEQYF
V: TRBV7-2; J: TRBJ2-7; D: TRBD1; size: few; DNA: TGTGCCAGCAGCCCCGCAGGGGGATCCTACGAGCAGTACTTC; CDR3: CASSPAGGSYEQYF
V: TRBV28; J: TRBJ2-7; D: -; size: few; DNA: TGTGCCAGCAGTTTAGTGTCAGGGGCCTACGAGCAGTACTTC; CDR3: CASSLVSGAYEQYF
V: TRBV20-1; J: TRBJ1-1; D: -; size: once; DNA: TGCAGTGCTAGAGACCCTGGGGTTTACACTGAAGCTTTCTTT; CDR3: CSARDPGVYTEAFF
V: TRBV20-1; J: TRBJ2-7; D: -; size: -; DNA: TGCAGTGCTAGAGTAGTAGGGGGGCCTAGGGAGCAGTACTTC; CDR3: CSARVVGGPREQYF
V: TRBV15; J: TRBJ1-4; D: -; size: -; DNA: TGTGCCACCAGCCGACGCAAAGCAACTAATGAAAAACTGTTTTTT; CDR3: CATSRRKATNEKLFF
V: TRBV7-3; J: TRBJ1-5; D: -; size: many; DNA: TGTGCCAGCAGCTTAAAATCCGACGGGCCGCCAATCCAGCATTTT; CDR3: CASSLKSDGPPIQHF
V: TRBV5-4; J: TRBJ2-5; D: -; size: few; DNA: TGTGCCAGCAGCGAAGGGGCAGTAGAGACCCAGTACTTC; CDR3: CASSEGAVETQYF
V: TRBV7-1; J: TRBJ1-1; D: -; size: -; DNA: TGTGCCAGCAGGAGGTGGGGTAGCACTGAAGCTTTCTTT; CDR3: CASRRWGSTEAFF
V: TRBV29-1; J: TRBJ2-5; D: TRBD2; size: -; DNA: TGCAGCGGCCGACTAGCGGGGGGCCCGCAAGAGACCCAGTACTTC; CDR3: CSGRLAGGPQETQYF
V: TRBV7-9; J: TRBJ2-5; D: -; size: -; DNA: TGTGCCAGCAACGGACTCGGGGAGACCCAGTACTTC; CDR3: CASNGLGETQYF
V: TRBV18; J: TRBJ1-5; D: -; size: -; DNA: TGTGCCAGCTCACACAGGGATGGCAATCAGCCCCAGCATTTT; CDR3: CASSHRDGNQPQHF
V: TRBV7-2; J: TRBJ1-5; D: -; size: many; DNA: TGTGCCAGCAGCTTAGTCACAGGGAGCAATCAGCCCCAGCATTTT; CDR3: CASSLVTGSNQPQHF
V: TRBV11-2; J: TRBJ1-1; D: TRBD1; size: many; DNA: TGTGCCAGCAGCGTTACAGGGGCTAGAGCTTTCTTT; CDR3: CASSVTGARAFF
V: TRBV29-1; J: TRBJ1-2; D: -; size: -; DNA: TGCAGCGTTGTCGGGGGCCCCGCTTCATATGGCTACACCTTC; CDR3: CSVVGGPASYGYTF
V: TRBV7-9; J: TRBJ1-6; D: -; size: few; DNA: TGTGCCAGCAGTTTCACATCCGGGACCTATAATTCACCCCTCCACTTT; CDR3: CASSFTSGTYNSPLHF
V: TRBV19; J: TRBJ2-7; D: -; size: -; DNA: TGTGCCAGTAGTATCTCGTGGGGGTCTAGCTCCTACGAGCAGTACTTC; CDR3: CASSISWGSSSYEQYF
V: TRBV24-1; J: TRBJ2-1; D: -; size: -; DNA: TGTGCCACCAGTGATTTGAAGGGGGGACACAATGAGCAGTTCTTC; CDR3: CATSDLKGGHNEQFF
V: TRBV12-3/TRBV12-4; J: TRBJ2-3; D: TRBD2; size: -; DNA: TGTGCCAGCAGTTTTGCGGGGGGTTCCACAGATACGCAGTATTTT; CDR3: CASSFAGGSTDTQYF
V: TRBV7-9; J: TRBJ2-7; D: -; size: -; DNA: TGTGCCAGCAGCTTATCGCCCAACTACGAGCAGTACTTC; CDR3: CASSLSPNYEQYF